A selection of T cell receptor beta chains follows, all from one sample in a study of blood T cells in healthy people across ages. Each CDR3 protein gets one entry after TCRdb re-called the 5' RACE reads with MiXCR. The sample comprises around 1,600,000 distinct CDR3 sequences, 42% of which are singletons, and approximately 4.1% rests with the top ten. The specimen was blood. These receptors were collected from a woman aged 18-35 years in good health. Both conserved end residues are part of each CDR3. D genes are given only for firm matches. Rows may omit the clone size; those that give it use once, few, many or a size class.

TRBV6-1	.	TRBJ1-6	TRBD1	CASSTSKDRTVGNSPLHF
TRBV24-1	few	TRBJ2-3	.	CATSETPPTATDTQYF
TRBV15	few	TRBJ1-3	.	CATSRVRGTSGNTIYF
TRBV13	.	TRBJ2-7	TRBD2	CASSIGTSDSYEQYF
TRBV6-5	few	TRBJ2-1	.	CASSPQATSSYNEQFF
TRBV6-5	.	TRBJ1-4	TRBD1	CASSNNRGTSEKLFF
TRBV20-1	few	TRBJ1-4	.	CSARAAFNEKLFF
TRBV11-2	.	TRBJ2-3	TRBD1	CASSPLDRGPDTQYF
TRBV27	.	TRBJ2-7	TRBD1	CASSISGTVLYNEQYF
TRBV9	.	TRBJ1-2	.	CASGVTTGYAYGYTF
TRBV9	.	TRBJ2-2	TRBD1	CASSVRQGTGELFF
TRBV7-2	few	TRBJ2-7	.	CASTQPDLSYEQYF
TRBV29-1	.	TRBJ1-2	TRBD1	CSVIGTGDYGHTF
TRBV7-2	few	TRBJ2-1	.	CASSQTPPSYNEQFF
TRBV18	.	TRBJ2-7	TRBD2	CASSLRTSAVPDHINEQYF
TRBV4-3	few	TRBJ2-7	.	CASSQGLTSYEQYF
TRBV7-8	.	TRBJ2-7	.	CASSLSSDAYEQYF
TRBV11-2	.	TRBJ2-5	.	CASSLDSTGSGAETQYF
TRBV11-2	few	TRBJ2-1	TRBD2	CASSWSGTSVEQFF
TRBV5-1	few	TRBJ1-4	.	CASSSGQTTNEKLFF
TRBV20-1	few	TRBJ2-3	.	CSARLPYTRSQYF
TRBV11-2	.	TRBJ2-1	.	CASSRAGNNEQFF
TRBV4-2	few	TRBJ1-2	.	CASSRRATFYGYTF
TRBV12-3/TRBV12-4	.	TRBJ2-7	.	CASSETGPRHEQYF
TRBV10-1	.	TRBJ2-1	.	CASSVDRVMDEQFF
TRBV18	.	TRBJ2-5	.	CASSPPDLYQETQYF
TRBV7-9	.	TRBJ1-2	.	CASSFGSSNGYTF
TRBV20-1	.	TRBJ2-1	.	CSASPSNEQFF
TRBV7-9	few	TRBJ2-1	.	CASSISLEQFF
TRBV10-3	few	TRBJ1-1	.	CAISAGATMNTEAFF
TRBV24-1	.	TRBJ1-5	.	CATSDFGSPQPQHF
TRBV7-8	few	TRBJ2-7	TRBD2	CASSLVTGLAVIYEQYF
TRBV6-5	.	TRBJ2-7	.	CASSHDSYNEQYF
TRBV12-3/TRBV12-4	few	TRBJ1-5	TRBD1	CASSPRTGQPDQPQHF
TRBV25-1	.	TRBJ1-4	TRBD1	CASSESHRGPNGKLFF
TRBV12-3/TRBV12-4	few	TRBJ2-7	TRBD1	CASSLGQGRSYEQYF
TRBV29-1	.	TRBJ2-1	.	CSVLYHAYNEQFF
TRBV7-2	few	TRBJ2-5	.	CASSPGRRGIQETQYF
TRBV7-7	.	TRBJ2-1	TRBD2	CASSFGSLAETQFF
TRBV28	.	TRBJ2-3	.	CASSLAGKGSTDTQYF